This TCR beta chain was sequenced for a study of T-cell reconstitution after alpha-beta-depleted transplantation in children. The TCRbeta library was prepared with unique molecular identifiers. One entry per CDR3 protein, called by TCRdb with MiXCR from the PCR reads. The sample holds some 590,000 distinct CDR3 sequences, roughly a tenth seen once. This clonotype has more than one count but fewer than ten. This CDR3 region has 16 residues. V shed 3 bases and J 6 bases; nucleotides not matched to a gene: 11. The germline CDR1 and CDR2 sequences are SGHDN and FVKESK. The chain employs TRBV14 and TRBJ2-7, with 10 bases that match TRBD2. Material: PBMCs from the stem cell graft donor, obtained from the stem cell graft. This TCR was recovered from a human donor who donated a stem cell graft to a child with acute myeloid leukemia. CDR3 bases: TGTGCCAGCAGCCACTCCCAGCGGGAGGGATTCCGCGAGCAGTACTTC. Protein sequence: CASSHSQREGFREQYF.